This T cell receptor beta chain is from a study of cytomegalovirus exposure and HLA in healthy donors. The PCR made use of 60 Vbeta and 13 Jbeta primers. The method was immunoSEQ multiplex PCR; TCRdb's version includes in-frame clones alone and lacks a portion of them. The sample totals about 210,000 clones. V was shortened by 6 bases and J by 2 bases, with 10 bases between the two germline ends. The CDR3 sequence is 13 residues long. Germline loops: CDR1 MDHEN, CDR2 SYDVKM. Sequencing input: PBMCs. This chain uses TRBV28 with TRBJ1-2; possibly TRBD1 for D (6 bases). The sequence derives from a woman aged 25 to 45 in good health and CMV-seropositive. CDR3 amino acids: CASRNTGNYGYTF. The CDR3 coding sequence is TGTGCCAGCAGGAATACAGGGAACTATGGCTACACCTTC.